This is a list of T cell receptor beta chains from one sample in a study of graft-versus-host responses after intestinal transplantation. Method: immunoSEQ multiplex PCR; TCRdb's copy keeps in-frame clones and lacks some. The table has over 80,000 clones, 86% seen once; the top ten hold 1.4% to 1.5%. Source: PBMCs, taken 255 days after intestinal transplant. The receptors originated from a human patient who received an intestinal transplant, so some T cells may come from the graft donor. CDR3s include the opening cysteine and the closing phenylalanine or tryptophan. A D gene is named only where the DNA matches it firmly. Size values are once, few and many counts, or a class for expanded clones, and some rows have none.

J gene: TRBJ2-5; clone size: few; V gene: TRBV18; D gene: .; CDR3 protein: CASSPIQEQETQYF; CDR3 DNA: TGTGCCAGCTCACCTATCCAGGAACAAGAGACCCAGTACTTC
J gene: TRBJ2-6; clone size: .; V gene: TRBV11-2; D gene: .; CDR3 protein: CASSRMANVLTF; CDR3 DNA: TGTGCCAGCAGCCGGATGGCCAACGTCCTGACTTTC
J gene: TRBJ2-3; clone size: .; V gene: TRBV29-1; D gene: .; CDR3 protein: CSVSTGITDTQYF; CDR3 DNA: TGCAGCGTCTCCACAGGGATCACAGATACGCAGTATTTT
J gene: TRBJ2-3; clone size: .; V gene: TRBV19; D gene: TRBD2; CDR3 protein: CASSITSGGLDTDTQYF; CDR3 DNA: TGTGCCAGTAGTATTACTAGCGGGGGTCTCGACACAGATACGCAGTATTTT
J gene: TRBJ2-1; clone size: once; V gene: TRBV4-2; D gene: .; CDR3 protein: CASSQDYSGTEQFF; CDR3 DNA: TGTGCCAGCAGCCAAGATTATTCCGGGACTGAGCAGTTCTTC
J gene: TRBJ1-6; clone size: .; V gene: TRBV30; D gene: .; CDR3 protein: CAWRTQSSYNSPLHF; CDR3 DNA: TGTGCCTGGAGGACCCAGAGCTCCTATAATTCACCCCTCCACTTT
J gene: TRBJ2-7; clone size: .; V gene: TRBV5-1; D gene: TRBD1; CDR3 protein: CASSSGQGPYEQYF; CDR3 DNA: TGCGCCAGCAGCTCAGGACAGGGGCCCTACGAGCAGTACTTC
J gene: TRBJ2-5; clone size: .; V gene: TRBV7-9; D gene: TRBD1; CDR3 protein: CASSSTGAETQYF; CDR3 DNA: TGTGCCAGCAGCTCCACAGGGGCAGAGACCCAGTACTTC
J gene: TRBJ2-3; clone size: .; V gene: TRBV10-3; D gene: .; CDR3 protein: CAISEQGDSTDTQYF; CDR3 DNA: TGTGCCATCAGTGAGCAAGGGGACAGCACAGATACGCAGTATTTT
J gene: TRBJ2-1; clone size: .; V gene: TRBV6-5; D gene: .; CDR3 protein: CASSYSVRGSYNEQFF; CDR3 DNA: TGTGCCAGCAGTTATTCAGTGCGGGGTTCCTACAATGAGCAGTTCTTC
J gene: TRBJ1-5; clone size: once; V gene: TRBV18; D gene: .; CDR3 protein: CASSPPNQPQHF; CDR3 DNA: TGTGCCAGCTCACCACCAAACCAGCCCCAGCATTTT
J gene: TRBJ2-7; clone size: few; V gene: TRBV6-1; D gene: .; CDR3 protein: CASSEPERYEQYF; CDR3 DNA: TGTGCCAGCAGTGAGCCAGAGCGCTACGAGCAGTACTTC
J gene: TRBJ2-7; clone size: .; V gene: TRBV5-6; D gene: .; CDR3 protein: CASSPPGRDRYYEQYF; CDR3 DNA: TGTGCCAGCAGCCCTCCAGGGCGGGACAGATACTACGAGCAGTACTTC
J gene: TRBJ2-3; clone size: .; V gene: TRBV5-4; D gene: .; CDR3 protein: CASSPGTTQYF; CDR3 DNA: TGTGCCAGCAGTCCTGGGACGACGCAGTATTTT
J gene: TRBJ2-3; clone size: many; V gene: TRBV6-4; D gene: TRBD2; CDR3 protein: CASSDSTSGGDTQYF; CDR3 DNA: TGTGCCAGCAGTGACTCGACTAGCGGGGGGGATACGCAGTATTTT
J gene: TRBJ2-7; clone size: .; V gene: TRBV9; D gene: TRBD2; CDR3 protein: CASSVLADLGEQYF; CDR3 DNA: TGTGCCAGCAGTGTTCTAGCGGATCTAGGCGAGCAGTACTTC
J gene: TRBJ2-1; clone size: .; V gene: TRBV6-1; D gene: .; CDR3 protein: CASSGFDRPSYNEQFF; CDR3 DNA: TGTGCCAGCAGTGGGTTTGACAGGCCATCCTACAATGAGCAGTTCTTC
J gene: TRBJ1-1; clone size: .; V gene: TRBV5-4; D gene: TRBD1; CDR3 protein: CASSLSSTGATEAFF; CDR3 DNA: TGTGCCAGCAGCCTCTCCTCCACAGGGGCCACTGAAGCTTTCTTT
J gene: TRBJ2-3; clone size: few; V gene: TRBV28; D gene: TRBD1; CDR3 protein: CASSPTPGQGVPDTQYF; CDR3 DNA: TGTGCCAGCAGTCCTACACCGGGACAGGGAGTCCCAGATACGCAGTATTTT
J gene: TRBJ2-1; clone size: .; V gene: TRBV19; D gene: TRBD2; CDR3 protein: CASTSPRAGGLNEQFF; CDR3 DNA: TGTGCCAGTACCTCCCCCAGGGCGGGGGGGCTAAATGAGCAGTTCTTC
J gene: TRBJ1-1; clone size: .; V gene: TRBV10-3; D gene: .; CDR3 protein: CAISEVGPHEAFF; CDR3 DNA: TGTGCCATCAGTGAGGTGGGACCTCATGAAGCTTTCTTT
J gene: TRBJ2-3; clone size: .; V gene: TRBV28; D gene: .; CDR3 protein: CASGEFGASTDTQYF; CDR3 DNA: TGTGCCAGCGGGGAGTTCGGGGCTAGCACAGATACGCAGTATTTT
J gene: TRBJ2-4; clone size: once; V gene: TRBV28; D gene: TRBD1; CDR3 protein: CASSPGGQEVNIQYF; CDR3 DNA: TGTGCCAGCAGCCCCGGCGGACAGGAGGTAAACATTCAGTACTTC
J gene: TRBJ1-5; clone size: .; V gene: TRBV5-6; D gene: .; CDR3 protein: CASSSRGMGPQHF; CDR3 DNA: TGTGCCAGCAGCTCCCGGGGGATGGGGCCCCAGCATTTT
J gene: TRBJ1-2; clone size: .; V gene: TRBV5-1; D gene: .; CDR3 protein: CASSLGENYGYTF; CDR3 DNA: TGCGCCAGCAGCTTGGGCGAGAACTATGGCTACACCTTC
J gene: TRBJ1-3; clone size: .; V gene: TRBV5-1; D gene: .; CDR3 protein: CASTPGSGDTIYF; CDR3 DNA: TGCGCCAGCACCCCCGGGTCAGGAGACACCATATATTTT
J gene: TRBJ1-2; clone size: few; V gene: TRBV28; D gene: TRBD1; CDR3 protein: CASSGQVRTF; CDR3 DNA: TGTGCCAGCAGTGGACAGGTGCGGACCTTC
J gene: TRBJ2-3; clone size: .; V gene: TRBV5-1; D gene: .; CDR3 protein: CASSLVGDTQYF; CDR3 DNA: TGCGCCAGCAGCTTGGTGGGGGATACGCAGTATTTT
J gene: TRBJ1-6; clone size: few; V gene: TRBV28; D gene: .; CDR3 protein: CASSLLSGYNSPLHF; CDR3 DNA: TGTGCCAGCAGTTTGTTGTCAGGGTATAATTCACCCCTCCACTTT
J gene: TRBJ1-3; clone size: .; V gene: TRBV6-6; D gene: .; CDR3 protein: CASSSALHSGNTIYF; CDR3 DNA: TGTGCCAGCAGTTCCGCGCTGCACTCTGGAAACACCATATATTTT
J gene: TRBJ1-2; clone size: .; V gene: TRBV6-5; D gene: TRBD1; CDR3 protein: CASGPTGGYGYTF; CDR3 DNA: TGTGCCAGCGGACCTACAGGGGGCTATGGCTACACCTTC
J gene: TRBJ2-7; clone size: .; V gene: TRBV11-3; D gene: TRBD2; CDR3 protein: CASSLSAGVGEQYF; CDR3 DNA: TGTGCCAGCAGCTTGTCAGCGGGAGTAGGCGAGCAGTACTTC
J gene: TRBJ2-5; clone size: .; V gene: TRBV4-1; D gene: .; CDR3 protein: CASSPPTGQETQYF; CDR3 DNA: TGCGCCAGCAGCCCCCCCACAGGACAAGAGACCCAGTACTTC
J gene: TRBJ2-7; clone size: .; V gene: TRBV4-1; D gene: .; CDR3 protein: CASSRHGGQAYEQYF; CDR3 DNA: TGCGCCAGCAGCCGCCACGGGGGGCAAGCCTACGAGCAGTACTTC
J gene: TRBJ1-2; clone size: .; V gene: TRBV6-1; D gene: TRBD1; CDR3 protein: CASSDLGQGLRGYTF; CDR3 DNA: TGTGCCAGCAGTGACCTCGGACAGGGCTTACGGGGCTACACCTTC
J gene: TRBJ1-6; clone size: .; V gene: TRBV30; D gene: .; CDR3 protein: CAWSVGPPSALHF; CDR3 DNA: TGTGCCTGGAGTGTAGGCCCCCCGTCGGCCCTCCACTTT
J gene: TRBJ2-5; clone size: .; V gene: TRBV28; D gene: .; CDR3 protein: CASSFPSRVTGETQYF; CDR3 DNA: TGTGCCAGCAGTTTCCCCTCGAGGGTTACGGGGGAGACCCAGTACTTC
J gene: TRBJ1-5; clone size: .; V gene: TRBV5-4; D gene: .; CDR3 protein: CASSLDPDQPQHF; CDR3 DNA: TGTGCCAGCAGCTTGGACCCGGATCAGCCCCAGCATTTT
J gene: TRBJ2-5; clone size: .; V gene: TRBV5-1; D gene: TRBD2; CDR3 protein: CASSPGLQETQYF; CDR3 DNA: TGCGCCAGCTCTCCGGGACTACAAGAGACCCAGTACTTC
J gene: TRBJ1-6; clone size: .; V gene: TRBV13; D gene: TRBD1; CDR3 protein: CASSSGTGDSPLHF; CDR3 DNA: TGTGCCAGCAGCTCAGGGACAGGGGATTCACCCCTCCACTTT
J gene: TRBJ2-1; clone size: .; V gene: TRBV5-1; D gene: .; CDR3 protein: CASRRRASSYNEQFF; CDR3 DNA: TGCGCCAGCAGGAGGAGAGCGTCCTCCTACAATGAGCAGTTCTTC
J gene: TRBJ1-4; clone size: few; V gene: TRBV2; D gene: .; CDR3 protein: CASSAKQGGEKLFF; CDR3 DNA: TGTGCCAGCAGCGCCAAACAGGGTGGTGAAAAACTGTTTTTT
J gene: TRBJ2-2; clone size: .; V gene: TRBV4-1; D gene: .; CDR3 protein: CASSQGIIMNTGELFF; CDR3 DNA: TGCGCCAGCAGCCAAGGGATAATCATGAACACCGGGGAGCTGTTTTTT
J gene: TRBJ2-1; clone size: few; V gene: TRBV25-1; D gene: .; CDR3 protein: CASALGGLDEQFF; CDR3 DNA: TGTGCCAGCGCCCTCGGGGGGCTGGATGAGCAGTTCTTC
J gene: TRBJ2-5; clone size: .; V gene: TRBV2; D gene: TRBD1; CDR3 protein: CASTQGVGIETQYF; CDR3 DNA: TGTGCCAGTACTCAGGGGGTAGGAATAGAGACCCAGTACTTC
J gene: TRBJ1-3; clone size: .; V gene: TRBV4-1; D gene: TRBD1; CDR3 protein: CASSAPTGGAGNTIYF; CDR3 DNA: TGCGCCAGCAGCGCACCCACAGGGGGTGCTGGAAACACCATATATTTT